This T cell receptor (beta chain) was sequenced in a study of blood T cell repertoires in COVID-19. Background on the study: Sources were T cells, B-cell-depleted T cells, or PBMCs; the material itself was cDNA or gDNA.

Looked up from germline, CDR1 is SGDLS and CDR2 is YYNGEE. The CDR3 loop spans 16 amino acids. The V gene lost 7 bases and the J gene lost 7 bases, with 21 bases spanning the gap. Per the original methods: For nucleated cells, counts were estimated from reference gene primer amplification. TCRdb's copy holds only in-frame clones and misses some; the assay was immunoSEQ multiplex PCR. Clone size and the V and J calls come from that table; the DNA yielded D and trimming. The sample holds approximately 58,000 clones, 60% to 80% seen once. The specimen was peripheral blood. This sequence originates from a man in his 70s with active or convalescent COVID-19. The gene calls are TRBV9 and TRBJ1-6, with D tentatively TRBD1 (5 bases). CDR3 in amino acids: CASAQSGVLANSPLHF. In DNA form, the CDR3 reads TGTGCCAGCGCCCAATCGGGGGTTTTGGCCAATTCACCCCTCCACTTT. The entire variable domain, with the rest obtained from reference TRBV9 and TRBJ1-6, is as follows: DSGVTQTPKHLITATGQRVTLRCSPRSGDLSVYWYQQSLDQGLQFLIQYYNGEERAKGNILERFSAQQFPDLHSELNLSSLELGDSALYFCASAQSGVLANSPLHFGNGTRLTVT.